The TCR beta chain under discussion was sequenced for a study of blood T cell repertoires in COVID-19. Background on the study: Samples came from the United States, Italy and Spain, spanning acute and convalescent COVID-19. T cells, B-cell-depleted T cells, or PBMCs supplied cDNA or gDNA.

Per the germline V gene, CDR1 is MNHEY and CDR2 is SVGEGT. V lost 2 bases, J lost 2 bases, and 6 bases stayed unmatched. The CDR3 is made up of 16 amino acids. Original processing notes: The authors estimated nucleated cell counts from reference gene primer amplification. TCRdb's copy holds only in-frame clones and misses some; the assay was immunoSEQ multiplex PCR. D and trimming were read from the DNA, whereas the V and J calls and clone size are those reported in that table. This table holds about 140,000 clones, around four fifths found once. This receptor was obtained from a human donor in a cohort sampled during active COVID-19. The chain recombines TRBV6-2 or TRBV6-3 with TRBJ2-3; 8 nucleotides match TRBD1. Sequencing input: peripheral blood. The CDR3 coding sequence is TGTGCCAGCAGTTACCGGACAGGGAAACCCACAGATACGCAGTATTTT. As protein: CASSYRTGKPTDTQYF.